The T cell receptor beta chain under discussion was sequenced for a study of blood T cells in healthy people across ages. Study outcomes and limitations: Expanded clonotype changes were possibly confounded by unknown donor CMV status. Higher diversity and more naive CD4+ cells were features of long-lived donors, compared to aged donors. Researchers report that TCR beta diversity correlated strongly with naive T cell percentage.

This clonotype has a count of ten or more. Its matching antigen is unknown. A second PCR, run for roughly 7 to 11 cycles, used a sample-barcoded 5' primer plus a J-beta primer mix. TCRdb processed the 5' RACE reads anew with MiXCR; each CDR3 protein has one entry. Of about 1,400,000 distinct CDR3 sequences listed, roughly 45% are singletons. V shed 2 bases and J shed 7 bases, with 2 bases lying between them. The germline V gene has CDR1 PRHDT and CDR2 FYEKMQ (reference sequence). CDR3 length equals 11 residues. The sample taken for sequencing was blood. This rearrangement joins TRBV13 to TRBJ1-4; D unclear. This TCR was recovered from a woman between 18 and 29 years old in good health. The CDR3 protein is CASSLTEKLFF. The CDR3 DNA is TGTGCCAGCAGCTTAACTGAAAAACTGTTTTTT.